The entry below describes one TCR beta chain. It has no known antigen specificity. Per-base qualities were not stored, and no clone one base away is much larger. These data come from a study of early T cells in non-severe SARS-CoV-2 infection (dated by TCRdb to about 2021). Background on the whole study: Because TCR sequencing was done on bulk RNA from unsorted whole blood, the alpha and beta chains could not be paired. Paper-wide results and their limitations: Matching against VDJdb was skewed toward anti-spike CD8 responses, likely underestimated virus-specific expansions, and missed private and CD4 specificities.

The protocol used for the library was 5' RACE. Sequenced on a NextSeq 500. To correct for sequencing error and PCR bias, the TCR library protocol tagged individual cDNA molecules with unique molecular identifiers. Both TCR alpha and beta chains were sequenced, and tight co-correlation was observed between alpha and beta sequence abundances in each sample. Regarding the original processing steps: Decombinator V4 was used to annotate the V gene, J gene and CDR3 of the TCR sequences. Expanded TCRs were defined as changing significantly between any two time points under a Poisson model with p below 0.0001. TCR abundances were normalised to the total number of TCRs sequenced per sample and expressed as counts per million. MAIT TCRs were defined by TRAV1-2 paired with TRAJ12, TRAJ20 or TRAJ33, and iNKT TCRs by TRAV10 paired with TRAJ18. VDJdb, accessed 1 November 2021, was searched for CMV, EBV and SARS-CoV-2 annotated TCRs, excluding TCRs annotated for multiple antigens. TCRdb reprocessed the public reads (quality trimming at Q25 with fastp, clone calling with MiXCR) and kept in-frame beta chains. For every CDR3 protein sequence, its rows merge into one entry that carries the most common genes and DNA. The V and J calls follow TCRdb's processing rather than the paper's. The sample table contains about 97,000 distinct CDR3 sequences; only one count was recorded for about 10% of them. Jointly, the top ten make up around 4.6% of the sample.

The germline V and J ends show losses of 5 bases and 8 bases respectively, and no gene match explains 12 bases of the junction. The CDR3 runs 15 residues from the cysteine to the phenylalanine. Left in the record is the CDR3 DNA by itself, 45 bases read in frame from the first base. A case-control design nested within a healthcare worker cohort in London, UK, was used, with weekly nasopharyngeal swab PCR tests and blood sampling performed. Between 23 and 31 March 2020, the week of the UK lockdown, healthcare workers were enrolled and then followed up weekly for as long as 16 weeks. The sequence came from an adult who was a healthcare worker with PCR-confirmed SARS-CoV-2 infection or an uninfected control (not recorded which). Sequenced here: whole blood, sampled at baseline. Here the chain combines TRBV12-3 or TRBV12-4 and TRBJ2-5; 9 bases in between match TRBD2. CDR3 protein: CASSTISGRWGTQYF. The nucleotides read TGTGCCAGCAGTACGATAAGCGGGAGGTGGGGAACCCAGTACTTC.